The 10 T cell receptor beta chains given below trace back to one sample, sequenced in a study of control samples from healthy donors and cancer patients. Here immunoSEQ multiplex PCR was the method, and the copy in TCRdb shows in-frame clones only, minus some. The sample comprises some 96,000 clones, more than 85% of which are singletons, and over 15% rests with the top ten. What was sequenced was blood. The receptors shown here come from a woman aged 45-60 years in good health.

This clone showed up just once. The chain carries TRBV25-1 and TRBJ1-1, with D maybe TRBD1 (6 bases). The V end was cut by 3 bases, the J end by 1 base, with 15 bases between. The CDR3 loop spans 16 amino acids. Germline V gene sequence: CDR1 MGHDK, CDR2 SYGVNS. The CDR3, as DNA: TGTGCCAGCAGTGAGGGGGCCGGACCTCGGAACACTGAAGCTTTCTTT. Its translation: CASSEGAGPRNTEAFF. Full variable domain (remainder filled in from reference TRBV25-1 and TRBJ1-1): EADIYQTPRYLVIGTGKKITLECSQTMGHDKMYWYQQDPGMELHLIHYSYGVNSTEKGDLSSESTVSRIRTEHFPLTLESARPSHTSQYLCASSEGAGPRNTEAFFGQGTRLTVV.

The chain uses TRBV5-1 and TRBJ2-5, with 11 bases lining up with TRBD2. Trimming at V came to 0 bases and at J to 5 bases, leaving 6 bases not matched to a gene. Germline V CDR1 and CDR2: SGHRS, YFSETQ. The CDR3 totals 16 residues. CDR3 in amino acids: CASSLVAGGPWETQYF. The CDR3 bases are TGCGCCAGCAGCTTGGTAGCGGGGGGGCCATGGGAGACCCAGTACTTC.

The CDR3 loop is CSVDRETDTQYF. The CDR3, as DNA: TGCAGCGTTGACAGGGAGACAGATACGCAGTATTTT. V gene TRBV29-1 combines with J gene TRBJ2-3; tentatively, D is TRBD1 or TRBD2 (5 bases each). Trimming took off 3 bases at V and 3 bases at J, with 7 bases between the two ends. Germline-derived CDR1 and CDR2 are SQVTM and ANQGSEA. The CDR3 runs to 12 residues.

In its sample, this clone was seen once. The V call is TRBV5-1, the J call TRBJ1-5, with TRBD1 as a possible D gene (5 bases). In germline, CDR1 is SGHRS, CDR2 YFSETQ. V was trimmed by 0 bases and J by 7 bases, leaving 20 bases between them. The CDR3 sequence is 17 residues long. CDR3 region: CASSLGGATAAGQPQHF. DNA for the CDR3: TGCGCCAGCAGCTTGGGTGGGGCGACAGCTGCAGGGCAGCCCCAGCATTTT.

The chain recombines TRBV27 with TRBJ1-2; D is unclear. The CDR3 totals 14 residues. Per germline, CDR1 MNHEY and CDR2 SMNVEV (reference sequence). The V and J ends lost 0 bases and 2 bases respectively, with 7 bases between them. Here the CDR3 reads CASSLSPKNYGYTF. The DNA for the CDR3 is TGTGCCAGCAGTTTATCGCCCAAAAACTATGGCTACACCTTC.

The chain is built from TRBV4-3 and TRBJ2-1; D gene unclear. This CDR3 has 18 amino acids. The germline gives CDR1 LGHNA, CDR2 YSLEER. V dropped 5 bases and J dropped 0 bases, with 20 bases sitting between them. As DNA, the CDR3 is TGCGCCAGCAGCTTTTCTCTTGGCAGTCGCGGCTCCTACAATGAGCAGTTCTTC. This gives the protein CASSFSLGSRGSYNEQFF.

This sequence joins TRBV7-2 and TRBJ2-3; D unresolved. The germline V gene encodes CDR1 SGHTA and CDR2 FQGNSA. Trimming pared 0 bases from V and 1 base from J, leaving 11 bases between. The CDR3 extends over 16 amino acids. Here the CDR3 reads CASSLANGRGTDTQYF. CDR3 DNA: TGTGCCAGCAGCTTAGCCAATGGGCGTGGCACAGATACGCAGTATTTT.

The CDR3 DNA sequence: TGTGCCAGCAGCTTGGAAGCTAGCGGGAGATCATCCGGGGAGCTGTTTTTT. Encoded protein: CASSLEASGRSSGELFF. The chain couples TRBV7-2 to TRBJ2-2; TRBD2 matches at 10 bases. V shed 3 bases and J 6 bases; nucleotides not matched to a gene: 10. This CDR3 is 17 amino acids long. CDR1 is SGHTA, CDR2 FQGNSA, per germline.

This clone was detected once. The chain has TRBV7-3 and TRBJ2-1, with 10 bases aligning to TRBD2. V trimming: 2 bases; J trimming: 9 bases; junction bases outside the gene matches: 7. This CDR3 spans 15 amino acids. The germline gives CDR1 SGHTA, CDR2 FQGTGA. CDR3 amino acids: CASSLWTSGPGEQFF. As DNA, the CDR3 is TGTGCCAGCAGCTTATGGACTAGCGGACCAGGTGAGCAGTTCTTC.

V and J are TRBV10-2 and TRBJ1-5; D is undetermined. V lost 6 bases and J lost 4, with 13 bases in between. Germline V gene lookup returns CDR1 WSHSY and CDR2 SAAADI. The CDR3 covers 14 residues. In DNA form, the CDR3 reads TGCGCCAGCAGCCCGGGAGGCGGGAATCAGCCCCAGCATTTT. Its protein product is CASSPGGGNQPQHF.